Each of the 3 T cell receptor beta chains below was sequenced from the same sample in a study of blood T cell repertoires in COVID-19. The protocol was immunoSEQ multiplex PCR, while the TCRdb copy is restricted to in-frame clones and leaves out a portion. The sample shows some 490,000 clones, roughly nine tenths of them seen only once. The specimen sequenced was PBMCs or T cells enriched from blood (not recorded which). These receptors originate from a woman aged 55-69 years who had recovered from COVID-19.

V gene TRBV6-1 combines with J gene TRBJ2-7; tentative D call: TRBD2 (6 bases). Trimming removed 1 base from V and 7 bases from J, with 14 bases in between. The CDR3 spans 14 residues. The germline CDR1 and CDR2 sequences are MNHNS and SASEGT. CDR3 DNA: TGTGCCAGCAGTGAAGGCAGCCATGCGGGGGAGCAGTACGTC. It is translated as CASSEGSHAGEQYV.

The rearrangement uses TRBV7-9 and TRBJ2-7; possible D gene TRBD2, 6 bases. From germline, CDR1 is SEHNR and CDR2 FQNEAQ (reference sequence). The V end was cut by 1 base, the J end by 2 bases, with 9 bases between. This CDR3 is built from 14 residues. CDR3 in amino acids: CASSLDGGPYEQYF. The DNA for the CDR3 is TGTGCCAGCAGCTTAGACGGGGGTCCCTACGAGCAGTACTTC.

The chain carries TRBV19 and TRBJ2-7; no definite D call. Germline assignment: CDR1 LNHDA and CDR2 SQIVND (reference sequence). The CDR3 sequence is 13 residues long. V lost 4 bases, J lost 2 bases, and 9 bases lay in between. CDR3 sequence reads: CASSKTLTYEQYV. CDR3 coding DNA: TGTGCCAGTAGTAAGACATTAACCTACGAGCAGTACGTC.